The rows below give T cell receptor beta chains drawn from one sample of a study of cytomegalovirus exposure and HLA in healthy donors. Assay used: immunoSEQ multiplex PCR; TCRdb lists only in-frame clones, some missing. Of about 110,000 clones in the sample, over 65% were seen once. The sequencing input was PBMCs. The receptors stem from a female donor in good health and CMV-seropositive. Both conserved end residues are part of each CDR3. Each record gives: J gene, D gene, V gene, clone size, CDR3 protein, CDR3 DNA. The D gene is left open where the match is weak. Expanded clones get a size class; other rows say once, few or many, or leave the size out.

j_call: TRBJ2-7
d_call: TRBD2
v_call: TRBV28
clone_size: .
cdr3_aa: CASRLLAASSYEQYF
cdr3_nt: TGTGCCAGCAGACTGCTAGCGGCAAGTTCCTACGAGCAGTACTTC

j_call: TRBJ2-5
d_call: .
v_call: TRBV7-2
clone_size: once
cdr3_aa: CASSSGSVGETQYF
cdr3_nt: TGTGCCAGCAGCTCAGGATCAGTCGGAGAGACCCAGTACTTC

j_call: TRBJ1-5
d_call: TRBD1
v_call: TRBV28
clone_size: .
cdr3_aa: CASGTGVKAQHF
cdr3_nt: TGTGCCAGCGGCACAGGGGTAAAGGCCCAGCATTTT

j_call: TRBJ1-3
d_call: TRBD1
v_call: TRBV7-2
clone_size: .
cdr3_aa: CASSLAGQDSGNTIYF
cdr3_nt: TGTGCCAGCAGCTTAGCGGGACAGGACTCTGGAAACACCATATATTTT

j_call: TRBJ2-6
d_call: .
v_call: TRBV6-1
clone_size: .
cdr3_aa: CASSTGTGANVLTF
cdr3_nt: TGTGCCAGCAGTACGGGGACAGGGGCCAACGTCCTGACTTTC

j_call: TRBJ1-5
d_call: TRBD1
v_call: TRBV6-1
clone_size: .
cdr3_aa: CASRTGWSQPQHF
cdr3_nt: TGTGCCAGCCGGACAGGGTGGAGTCAGCCCCAGCATTTT

j_call: TRBJ2-7
d_call: TRBD1
v_call: TRBV7-6
clone_size: once
cdr3_aa: CASSSRTGGSYEQYF
cdr3_nt: TGTGCCAGCAGCTCCCGGACAGGGGGCTCCTACGAGCAGTACTTC

j_call: TRBJ2-3
d_call: TRBD2
v_call: TRBV10-3
clone_size: few
cdr3_aa: CAISGPLEAGQTQYF
cdr3_nt: TGTGCCATCAGTGGCCCCCTGGAAGCGGGGCAAACGCAGTATTTT

j_call: TRBJ1-1
d_call: .
v_call: TRBV6-1
clone_size: few
cdr3_aa: CASSVPGSRNTEAFF
cdr3_nt: TGTGCCAGCAGTGTCCCCGGATCTAGGAACACTGAAGCTTTCTTT

j_call: TRBJ1-2
d_call: TRBD1
v_call: TRBV6-1
clone_size: .
cdr3_aa: CASRMTGHSGGYTF
cdr3_nt: TGTGCCAGCAGAATGACAGGGCATTCCGGGGGCTACACCTTC

j_call: TRBJ2-5
d_call: TRBD2
v_call: TRBV7-2
clone_size: .
cdr3_aa: CASSLPTSGRAETQYF
cdr3_nt: TGTGCCAGCAGCTTACCTACTAGCGGGAGGGCAGAGACCCAGTACTTC

j_call: TRBJ2-3
d_call: .
v_call: TRBV6-6
clone_size: .
cdr3_aa: CASTRGTLTDTQYF
cdr3_nt: TGTGCCAGCACCAGGGGCACCCTCACAGATACGCAGTATTTT

j_call: TRBJ2-1
d_call: .
v_call: TRBV19
clone_size: few
cdr3_aa: CASSSQLASEQFF
cdr3_nt: TGTGCCAGTAGTAGCCAGCTAGCAAGTGAGCAGTTCTTC

j_call: TRBJ2-3
d_call: .
v_call: TRBV9
clone_size: .
cdr3_aa: CASSVGLGLSTDTQYF
cdr3_nt: TGTGCCAGCAGCGTAGGTCTGGGGCTCAGCACAGATACGCAGTATTTT

j_call: TRBJ2-3
d_call: TRBD2
v_call: TRBV5-4
clone_size: few
cdr3_aa: CASSGGLAETDTQYF
cdr3_nt: TGTGCCAGCAGCGGGGGACTAGCGGAAACAGATACGCAGTATTTT

j_call: TRBJ1-1
d_call: .
v_call: TRBV5-1
clone_size: .
cdr3_aa: CASSLGGAGGTEAFF
cdr3_nt: TGCGCCAGCAGCTTGGGTGGGGCCGGGGGCACTGAAGCTTTCTTT

j_call: TRBJ2-1
d_call: .
v_call: TRBV5-1
clone_size: .
cdr3_aa: CASSLALGGDSSYNEQFF
cdr3_nt: TGCGCCAGCAGCTTGGCCCTTGGCGGGGATAGCTCCTACAATGAGCAGTTCTTC

j_call: TRBJ1-3
d_call: TRBD1
v_call: TRBV28
clone_size: once
cdr3_aa: CASSRGPGTGNTIYF
cdr3_nt: TGTGCCAGCAGTAGGGGGCCCGGGACTGGAAACACCATATATTTT

j_call: TRBJ2-7
d_call: .
v_call: TRBV11-3
clone_size: .
cdr3_aa: CASSLEPVVAISYEQYF
cdr3_nt: TGTGCCAGCAGCTTAGAGCCGGTCGTTGCGATATCCTACGAGCAGTACTTC

j_call: TRBJ2-7
d_call: TRBD2
v_call: TRBV6-1
clone_size: .
cdr3_aa: CASSERGGSYEQYF
cdr3_nt: TGTGCCAGCAGTGAACGGGGGGGGTCCTACGAGCAGTACTTC

j_call: TRBJ1-3
d_call: TRBD1
v_call: TRBV5-1
clone_size: once
cdr3_aa: CASSATQGTGNTIYF
cdr3_nt: TGCGCCAGCAGCGCTACACAGGGGACTGGAAACACCATATATTTT

j_call: TRBJ2-2
d_call: TRBD2
v_call: TRBV5-5
clone_size: few
cdr3_aa: CASSLLAGENTGELFF
cdr3_nt: TGTGCCAGCAGCTTGTTGGCGGGGGAGAACACCGGGGAGCTGTTTTTT

j_call: TRBJ1-5
d_call: .
v_call: TRBV19
clone_size: .
cdr3_aa: CASSSIGNQPQHF
cdr3_nt: TGTGCCAGTAGTAGTATTGGCAATCAGCCCCAGCATTTT

j_call: TRBJ1-4
d_call: TRBD1
v_call: TRBV30
clone_size: .
cdr3_aa: CAWRRQGSNEKLFF
cdr3_nt: TGTGCCTGGAGGAGACAGGGTTCTAATGAAAAACTGTTTTTT

j_call: TRBJ1-1
d_call: .
v_call: TRBV7-9
clone_size: .
cdr3_aa: CASSRLGQMNTEAFF
cdr3_nt: TGTGCCAGCAGCAGATTGGGACAAATGAACACTGAAGCTTTCTTT

j_call: TRBJ1-1
d_call: TRBD1
v_call: TRBV18
clone_size: .
cdr3_aa: CASSPNKGTGVEAFF
cdr3_nt: TGTGCCAGCTCACCGAACAAAGGGACAGGGGTCGAAGCTTTCTTT

j_call: TRBJ2-6
d_call: .
v_call: TRBV2
clone_size: once
cdr3_aa: CASSEAIHSGANVLTF
cdr3_nt: TGTGCCAGCAGTGAAGCCATCCACTCTGGGGCCAACGTCCTGACTTTC

j_call: TRBJ1-1
d_call: TRBD1
v_call: TRBV7-2
clone_size: once
cdr3_aa: CASSFNRGRGAFF
cdr3_nt: TGTGCCAGCAGCTTCAACAGGGGGCGGGGGGCTTTCTTT

j_call: TRBJ2-7
d_call: TRBD1
v_call: TRBV27
clone_size: .
cdr3_aa: CASSTIPGQGGHEQYF
cdr3_nt: TGTGCCAGCAGTACCATTCCGGGACAGGGCGGTCACGAGCAGTACTTC

j_call: TRBJ2-5
d_call: .
v_call: TRBV6-1
clone_size: .
cdr3_aa: CASSESWAVQETQYF
cdr3_nt: TGTGCCAGCAGTGAAAGTTGGGCAGTACAAGAGACCCAGTACTTC

j_call: TRBJ2-3
d_call: TRBD2
v_call: TRBV9
clone_size: .
cdr3_aa: CASSVGWRGGTDTQYF
cdr3_nt: TGTGCCAGCAGCGTGGGGTGGCGGGGGGGAACAGATACGCAGTATTTT

j_call: TRBJ2-2
d_call: .
v_call: TRBV4-1
clone_size: once
cdr3_aa: CASSPGSSNTGELFF
cdr3_nt: TGCGCCAGCAGCCCAGGCAGCTCGAACACCGGGGAGCTGTTTTTT

j_call: TRBJ1-2
d_call: .
v_call: TRBV9
clone_size: .
cdr3_aa: CASTLEGRVGYTF
cdr3_nt: TGTGCCAGCACCTTAGAAGGCAGGGTGGGCTACACCTTC

j_call: TRBJ1-6
d_call: TRBD1
v_call: TRBV5-1
clone_size: .
cdr3_aa: CASSGGQGARSPLHF
cdr3_nt: TGCGCCAGCAGCGGGGGACAGGGGGCCCGGTCACCCCTCCACTTT

j_call: TRBJ2-1
d_call: TRBD1
v_call: TRBV11-3
clone_size: .
cdr3_aa: CASPKKVRQGDVNEQFF
cdr3_nt: TGTGCCAGCCCCAAAAAAGTTCGGCAGGGGGACGTCAATGAGCAGTTCTTC

j_call: TRBJ2-7
d_call: TRBD1
v_call: TRBV28
clone_size: .
cdr3_aa: CASSLLQGKNEQYF
cdr3_nt: TGTGCCAGCAGTTTATTACAGGGGAAGAACGAGCAGTACTTC

j_call: TRBJ2-5
d_call: .
v_call: TRBV4-1
clone_size: .
cdr3_aa: CASSLGSSGETQYF
cdr3_nt: TGCGCCAGCAGCCTAGGCTCAAGCGGGGAGACCCAGTACTTC

j_call: TRBJ1-2
d_call: TRBD1
v_call: TRBV5-6
clone_size: .
cdr3_aa: CASSLGQGPPYYGYTF
cdr3_nt: TGTGCCAGCAGCTTGGGACAGGGGCCGCCTTACTATGGCTACACCTTC

j_call: TRBJ1-3
d_call: .
v_call: TRBV7-2
clone_size: once
cdr3_aa: CGETGSSGNTIYF
cdr3_nt: TGTGGGGAAACAGGTTCCTCTGGAAACACCATATATTTT

j_call: TRBJ2-1
d_call: .
v_call: TRBV5-1
clone_size: .
cdr3_aa: CASSRSLGWDQGGNEQFF
cdr3_nt: TGCGCCAGCAGCCGATCGTTAGGTTGGGACCAAGGGGGCAATGAGCAGTTCTTC

j_call: TRBJ2-7
d_call: .
v_call: TRBV15
clone_size: .
cdr3_aa: CATSRDYRGWVRQDEQYF
cdr3_nt: TGTGCCACCAGCAGAGATTATCGGGGGTGGGTACGTCAGGACGAGCAGTACTTC

j_call: TRBJ2-4
d_call: TRBD1
v_call: TRBV18
clone_size: .
cdr3_aa: CASSARGLSKNIQYF
cdr3_nt: TGTGCCAGCTCAGCCAGGGGGCTATCCAAAAACATTCAGTACTTC

j_call: TRBJ1-2
d_call: .
v_call: TRBV29-1
clone_size: .
cdr3_aa: CSVEETPNYGYTF
cdr3_nt: TGCAGCGTTGAAGAGACACCTAACTATGGCTACACCTTC

j_call: TRBJ1-3
d_call: TRBD1
v_call: TRBV28
clone_size: .
cdr3_aa: CASSRGTGTYSGNTIYF
cdr3_nt: TGTGCCAGCAGTCGAGGGACAGGGACTTACTCTGGAAACACCATATATTTT

j_call: TRBJ2-1
d_call: TRBD2
v_call: TRBV7-8
clone_size: once
cdr3_aa: CASSPGLAGSLDGASYNEQFF
cdr3_nt: TGTGCCAGCAGCCCCGGACTAGCGGGGAGTTTAGACGGGGCTTCCTACAATGAGCAGTTCTTC

j_call: TRBJ2-3
d_call: .
v_call: TRBV14
clone_size: .
cdr3_aa: CASSQKRGDGTDTQYF
cdr3_nt: TGTGCCAGCAGCCAGAAAAGAGGAGATGGCACAGATACGCAGTATTTT

j_call: TRBJ2-1
d_call: TRBD1
v_call: TRBV4-1
clone_size: .
cdr3_aa: CASSQAPGQGARNEQFF
cdr3_nt: TGCGCCAGCAGCCAAGCCCCGGGACAGGGGGCGCGGAATGAGCAGTTCTTC

j_call: TRBJ2-7
d_call: TRBD1
v_call: TRBV18
clone_size: .
cdr3_aa: CASSPGTVVYEQYF
cdr3_nt: TGTGCCAGCTCACCAGGGACAGTTGTCTACGAGCAGTACTTC

j_call: TRBJ2-7
d_call: TRBD1
v_call: TRBV6-6
clone_size: .
cdr3_aa: CASSYGGQGSEQYF
cdr3_nt: TGTGCCAGCAGTTACGGGGGACAGGGGAGTGAGCAGTACTTC

j_call: TRBJ2-1
d_call: TRBD2
v_call: TRBV5-5
clone_size: .
cdr3_aa: CASSLGLAAYNEQFF
cdr3_nt: TGTGCCAGCAGCCTCGGACTAGCGGCCTACAATGAGCAGTTCTTC